A single sample is the source of the 19 T cell receptor beta chains below, sequenced in a study of CD8+ T cells in alopecia areata. Stated treatment: oral pan-JAK inhibitor, 5-10 mg twice daily. RNA was extracted and reverse transcribed into cDNA as the sequencing template. TCRdb's copy holds only in-frame clones and misses some; the assay was immunoSEQ multiplex PCR. The table has some 130,000 clones, 50% to 55% seen once. The sequences come from CD4+ T cells sorted from blood, collected at week 4, from a patient treated with tofacitinib. The source of these receptors is a human donor with alopecia areata.

This rearrangement joins TRBV7-6 to TRBJ1-2, with 7 bases matching TRBD1. Germline CDR1 SGHVS, CDR2 FNYEAQ. This CDR3 contains 13 residues. Germline trimming cut 3 bases from V and 4 bases from J; bases unmatched to any gene: 2. The CDR3 sequence: CASSFAGGYGYTF. CDR3 sequence (DNA): TGTGCCAGCAGCTTTGCAGGGGGCTATGGCTACACCTTC. The full variable domain, rest sourced from reference TRBV7-6 and TRBJ1-2, is GAGVSQSPRYKVTKRGQDVALRCDPISGHVSLYWYRQALGQGPEFLTYFNYEAQQDKSGLPNDRFSAERPEGSISTLTIQRTEQRDSAMYRCASSFAGGYGYTFGSGTRLTVV.

This chain uses TRBV30 with TRBJ1-5; D perhaps matches TRBD1 (5 bases). CDR3 length equals 20 residues. CDR1 and CDR2 from the germline V gene are GTSNPN and SVGIG (reference sequence). Deletions cut 0 bases from V and 1 base from J, with 25 bases between. CDR3 amino acids: CAWSVPPGTGGIGSNQPQHF. In DNA, the CDR3 is TGTGCCTGGAGTGTGCCCCCCGGGACCGGCGGGATAGGAAGCAATCAGCCCCAGCATTTT.

This chain uses TRBV7-3 with TRBJ2-7; possibly TRBD1 for D (6 bases). Germline V gives CDR1 SGHTA, CDR2 FQGTGA. The CDR3 consists of 14 residues. V was shortened by 5 bases and J by 3 bases, with 14 bases between the two germline ends. DNA for the CDR3: TGTGCCAGCAGCCGTACAGGGTCCGACTACGAGCAGTACTTC. This gives the protein CASSRTGSDYEQYF.

This clone was seen just once. CDR3 nucleotide sequence: TGTGCCTGGAGTCTGGTTGGGGAGACCCAGTACTTC. This translates into CAWSLVGETQYF. The rearrangement joins TRBV30 to TRBJ2-5; D is ambiguous. The V gene's germline CDR1 is GTSNPN and CDR2 SVGIG (reference sequence). V lost 2 bases and J 5 bases, leaving 9 bases between the germline ends. This CDR3 is built from 12 residues.

In regard to this clone: This sample includes further DNA sequences coding for the same CDR3. The chain combines TRBV4-1 with TRBJ2-5; 10 bases map to TRBD1. V shed 1 base, J shed 5 bases, and the junction held 4 bases outside the gene matches. Germline V gene sequence: CDR1 MGHRA, CDR2 YSYEKL. CDR3 size: 15 residues. In DNA form, the CDR3 reads TGCGCCAGCAGCCAAGCGGGACAGGGGAGGGAGACCCAGTACTTC. As protein: CASSQAGQGRETQYF.

This sequence joins TRBV29-1 and TRBJ2-2; 7 bases are shared with TRBD1. The CDR3 sequence is 11 residues long. V gave up 7 bases and J gave up 13 bases; unmatched junction bases: 9. CDR1 is SQVTM and CDR2 is ANQGSEA in the germline V gene. The chain's CDR3 is CSALTGKRLFF. The CDR3 DNA sequence: TGCAGCGCCCTGACAGGGAAGCGGCTGTTTTTT.

Here the CDR3 reads CASSYGLLSRGTEAFF. CDR3 nucleotide sequence: TGTGCCAGCAGTTACGGGTTGTTGTCGCGGGGTACTGAAGCTTTCTTT. The gene calls are TRBV6-5 and TRBJ1-1; unclear D gene. The CDR3 length is 16 residues. Germline V CDR1 and CDR2: MNHEY, SVGAGI. V shed 2 bases and J shed 5 bases, with 18 bases lying between them.

This clone has more than one count but fewer than ten. The V call is TRBV5-8, the J call TRBJ2-7, with TRBD1 as a possible D gene (6 bases). Germline V CDR1 and CDR2: SGHTS, YDEGEE. This CDR3 is built from 13 residues. The germline V and J ends were trimmed by 2 bases and 3 bases, with 9 bases remaining between them. CDR3 sequence: CASSFVRGYEQYF. Here the CDR3 DNA reads TGTGCCAGCAGCTTTGTCAGGGGCTACGAGCAGTACTTC.

The chain joins TRBV7-6 to TRBJ1-5; a possible D gene is TRBD1 (5 bases). V lost 1 base and J lost 7, with 14 bases in between. CDR1 and CDR2 (germline): SGHVS, FNYEAQ. The CDR3 has 15 residues. The CDR3 sequence: CASSLEEGWGQPQHF. The CDR3 nucleotides read TGTGCCAGCAGCTTAGAGGAGGGGTGGGGCCAGCCCCAGCATTTT.

This clone was picked up a small number of times. This chain links TRBV5-1 with TRBJ2-2, with 10 bases identical to TRBD1. V trimming: 5 bases; J trimming: 4 bases; junction bases outside the gene matches: 2. The CDR3 covers 14 residues. CDR1 is SGHRS, CDR2 YFSETQ, per germline. CDR3 protein: CASRRDRGTGELFF. The CDR3 DNA is TGCGCCAGCAGGCGGGACAGGGGCACCGGGGAGCTGTTTTTT.

The chain recombines TRBV15 with TRBJ1-2; the match to TRBD1 covers 7 bases. CDR3 length: 13 residues. The germline V gene encodes CDR1 LNHNV and CDR2 YYDKDF (reference sequence). The V segment lost 1 base and the J segment 7 bases; nucleotides outside the gene matches: 3. This CDR3 reads CATSRGDRVGYTF. DNA of the CDR3: TGTGCCACCAGCAGAGGCGACAGGGTTGGCTACACCTTC. Full variable domain (remainder filled in from reference TRBV15 and TRBJ1-2): DAMVIQNPRYQVTQFGKPVTLSCSQTLNHNVMYWYQQKSSQAPKLLFHYYDKDFNNEADTPDNFQSRRPNTSFCFLDIRSPGLGDTAMYLCATSRGDRVGYTFGSGTRLTVV.

CDR3 in amino acids: CASSGRTGGTDTQYF. The CDR3 region has the DNA TGTGCCAGCAGCGGGCGAACAGGGGGGACAGATACGCAGTATTTT. The chain links TRBV5-6 to TRBJ2-3, with TRBD1 identical over 8 bases. The CDR3 runs 15 residues. J gave up 3 bases and V 4 bases, and 7 bases lay outside the gene matches. CDR1 is SGHDT, CDR2 YYEEEE, per germline.

The chain couples TRBV7-9 to TRBJ1-1, with 8 nucleotides matching TRBD1. This CDR3 comprises 13 residues. The germline V gene has CDR1 SEHNR and CDR2 FQNEAQ (reference sequence). V shed 6 bases, J shed 2 bases, and the junction held 2 bases outside the gene matches. In DNA, the CDR3 is TGTGCCAGCAGACAGGGGGGTAACACTGAAGCTTTCTTT. This gives the protein CASRQGGNTEAFF.

This CDR3 is CASSTPGTGINEQFF. The CDR3 bases are TGTGCCAGCAGTACCCCCGGGACAGGGATTAATGAGCAGTTCTTC. V is TRBV27 and J is TRBJ2-1; 9 bases are a match to TRBD1. This CDR3 has 15 amino acids. V dropped 5 bases and J dropped 7; count of bases not matched to a gene: 9. From germline, CDR1 is MNHEY and CDR2 SMNVEV (reference sequence).

This clone has more than one count but fewer than ten. The chain links TRBV19 to TRBJ1-5, with a possible D match to TRBD1 (5 bases). V was pared by 5 bases and J by 7 bases, with 12 bases between. The CDR3 has 13 residues. Per the germline V gene, CDR1 is LNHDA and CDR2 is SQIVND (reference sequence). CDR3: CASSPQGRQPQHF. The CDR3 DNA reads as TGTGCCAGTAGTCCTCAGGGAAGGCAGCCCCAGCATTTT. Drawing the rest from reference TRBV19 and TRBJ1-5, the complete variable domain is DGGITQSPKYLFRKEGQNVTLSCEQNLNHDAMYWYRQDPGQGLRLIYYSQIVNDFQKGDIAEGYSVSREKKESFPLTVTSAQKNPTAFYLCASSPQGRQPQHFGDGTRLSIL.

The rearrangement joins TRBV6-5 to TRBJ1-4; 7 bases align to TRBD1. Germline V gene sequence: CDR1 MNHEY, CDR2 SVGAGI. J lost 6 bases, V lost 6 bases, and 4 bases had no gene match. The length of the CDR3 is 13 residues. CDR3 bases: TGTGCCAGCAGGACAGGGCAGGATGAAAAACTGTTTTTT. This gives the protein CASRTGQDEKLFF.

A single count supports this clone. V and J are TRBV23-1 and TRBJ1-2; 7 positions agree with TRBD1. TRBV23-1 is marked as an open reading frame, function uncertain. Trimming cost V 8 bases and J 4 bases; bases outside gene matches: 4. The CDR3 runs 12 residues. The DNA for the CDR3 is TGCGCCAGCCGACAGGGTAGCTATGGCTACACCTTC. Its protein is CASRQGSYGYTF.

V gene TRBV11-2 combines with J gene TRBJ2-5; D is undetermined. Germline V CDR1 and CDR2: SGHAT, FQNNGV. With 3 bases removed from V and 5 bases from J, the gap between germline ends came to 7 bases. This CDR3 spans 12 amino acids. The CDR3 loop reads CASSFGLETQYF. In DNA, the CDR3 is TGTGCCAGCAGCTTCGGTTTGGAGACCCAGTACTTC.

In this sample, this clone turned up a few times. CDR3 sequence reads: CASSQDGLGEQYF. The DNA for the CDR3 is TGTGCCAGCAGCCAAGATGGACTAGGCGAGCAGTACTTC. V and J are TRBV14 and TRBJ2-7; 7 bases match TRBD2. With V trimmed by 0 bases and J by 6 bases, 2 bases remained unmatched. The germline gives CDR1 SGHDN, CDR2 FVKESK. This CDR3 region has 13 residues.